This T cell receptor beta chain was profiled in a study of molecular identifiers for immune sequencing clone quantification. The CD8+CD4-CCR7+CD45RA+ phenotype defined the sorted naive CD8 T cells. This clonotype has just a few counts. Per the germline V gene, CDR1 is SGHDN and CDR2 is FVKESK. The V and J ends lost 4 bases and 5 bases, in that order; junction bases with no gene match: 7. The CDR3 extends over 16 amino acids. Bulk TCR library preparation followed previously described methods with listed TCR primers. TCRdb reanalysed the PCR reads using MiXCR and keeps one entry per CDR3 protein. The sample has about half a million distinct CDR3 sequences; around 23% are singletons.

The chain links TRBV14 to TRBJ2-5, with 13 nucleotides matching TRBD2. Sequencing was carried out using naive CD8+ T cells from blood, with Jurkat cell RNA spiked in. Regarding subset: FACS-sorted CD8+CD4-CCR7+CD45RA+ naive T cells. The sequence came from a human donor in good health. Some libraries in this study had Jurkat cell RNA spiked in. CDR3 nucleotide sequence: TGTGCCAGCAGCCCGCCAGGACTAGCGGGAGCTGAGACCCAGTACTTC. Translation: CASSPPGLAGAETQYF. The complete variable domain, with remaining parts taken from reference TRBV14 and TRBJ2-5, reads EAGVTQFPSHSVIEKGQTVTLRCDPISGHDNLYWYRRVMGKEIKFLLHFVKESKQDESGMPNNRFLAERTGGTYSTLKVQPAELEDSGVYFCASSPPGLAGAETQYFGPGTRLLVL.